The 9 T cell receptor beta chains below were found in one sample sequenced in a study of metastatic and nonmetastatic thyroid tumors. TCRdb reanalyzed the PCR reads with MiXCR. Among about 27,000 clones listed, 10% to 15% were seen once. Nobody among the patients had been given any treatment before thyroid surgery. Specimen: blood. The receptors originated from a female donor with papillary thyroid cancer or a benign thyroid nodule (not recorded which). Some clones in this sample may be carry-over from other donors' samples.

Sample share makes this clone medium-sized. J is TRBJ2-1 and V is TRBV19; TRBD2 matches 9 bases. Germline loops: CDR1 LNHDA, CDR2 SQIVND (reference sequence). V gave up 1 base and J gave up 2 bases; unmatched junction bases: 6. This CDR3 spans 17 amino acids. CDR3 region: CASSIALTSGTYNEQFF. CDR3 DNA: TGTGCCAGTAGTATAGCCTTGACTAGCGGTACCTACAATGAGCAGTTCTTC.

This clone was observed at least ten times. A read error may be the cause here, since a much bigger clone is one base away. This sample includes further DNA sequences coding for the same CDR3. The J gene is TRBJ2-2, the V gene TRBV30; 8 bases match TRBD1. Germline lookup yields CDR1 GTSNPN and CDR2 SVGIG (reference sequence). CDR3 length: 14 residues. V was clipped by 1 base and J by 4 bases; unmatched bases: 2. The CDR3 region is CAWSGDRGTGELFF. In DNA form, the CDR3 reads TGTGCCTGGAGTGGCGACAGGGGCACCGGGGAGCTGTTTTTT.

V and J are TRBV4-2 and TRBJ2-7; the match to TRBD2 covers 9 bases. CDR1 is LGHNA and CDR2 is YNFKEQ in the germline V gene. This CDR3 comprises 16 residues. V lost 4 bases to trimming and J lost 5 bases; unmatched junction nucleotides: 12. The CDR3, as DNA: TGTGCCAGCAGCCCTGATTTTGCGGGAGGGCCCGACGAGCAGTACTTC. Its protein product is CASSPDFAGGPDEQYF.

This clone was seen at least ten times. The V and J genes are TRBV4-1 and TRBJ2-1; D call uncertain. V shed 3 bases and J shed 7 bases, with 19 bases lying between them. This CDR3 spans 16 amino acids. CDR1 and CDR2 (germline): MGHRA, YSYEKL. The CDR3 sequence is CASSHVKVDRRNEQFF. The CDR3 DNA reads as TGCGCCAGCAGCCACGTCAAGGTCGACCGTCGGAATGAGCAGTTCTTC.

This clone was seen ten or more times. The gene calls are TRBV30 and TRBJ1-5; tentatively, D is TRBD1 (6 bases). CDR1 and CDR2 (germline): GTSNPN, SVGIG (reference sequence). Trimming cost V 2 bases and J 2 bases, with 16 bases left between them. The length of the CDR3 is 16 residues. The CDR3 nucleotides read TGTGCCTGGAGTAGGAACAGGGTGCAGGGCAATCAGCCCCAGCATTTT. It translates to CAWSRNRVQGNQPQHF. Combining the CDR3 with reference TRBV30 and TRBJ1-5 gives the whole variable domain SQTIHQWPATLVQPVGSPLSLECTVEGTSNPNLYWYRQAAGRGLQLLFYSVGIGQISSEVPQNLSASRPQDRQFILSSKKLLLSDSGFYLCAWSRNRVQGNQPQHFGDGTRLSIL.

This clone has only a few counts. With a much larger clone just one base away, this may be a read error. This CDR3 is also generated by other DNA sequences in the sample. The V gene is TRBV28, the J gene TRBJ2-5; TRBD1 is a possible D gene (5 bases). The V and J ends lost 2 bases and 5 bases respectively, with 6 bases between them. The CDR3 sequence is 12 residues long. Germline V gene sequence: CDR1 MDHEN, CDR2 SYDVKM. Here the CDR3 reads CASSLRGETQYF. CDR3 in DNA: TGTGCCAGCAGTTTAAGGGGCGAGACCCAGTACTTC.

This sequence joins TRBV4-1 and TRBJ2-7; maybe TRBD2 (5 bases). The germline V gene has CDR1 MGHRA and CDR2 YSYEKL. There are 16 residues in the CDR3. V was clipped by 4 bases and J by 4 bases, with 20 bases between them. The CDR3 here is CASSPTTGKPGYEQYF. Written as DNA, the CDR3 is TGCGCCAGCAGCCCGACGACGGGGAAGCCTGGGTACGAGCAGTACTTC.

As to this clone: It may be a read error: a sequence one base away is much more abundant. In the same sample, other DNA sequences code for this CDR3. V and J are TRBV2 and TRBJ2-5, with 13 bases aligning to TRBD2. The CDR3 extends over 19 amino acids. Germline lookup yields CDR1 SNHLY and CDR2 FYNNEI. The CDR3 sequence is CASSEDRYGGTSGTETQYF. In nucleotides, the CDR3 is TGTGCCAGCAGTGAAGATAGGTACGGGGGGACTAGCGGGACAGAGACCCAGTACTTT.

This clone appeared many times. The chain uses TRBV4-3 and TRBJ2-1; 11 positions agree with TRBD1. Germline CDR1 is LGHNA and CDR2 is YSLEER. This CDR3 has 17 residues. The junction had 10 bases not matched to a gene; V was cut back by 3 bases and J by 6 bases. Written as DNA, the CDR3 is TGCGCCAGCAGCCAGGATCCCGGACAGGGGGCTCGCAATGAGCAGTTCTTC. Translating gives CASSQDPGQGARNEQFF.